This T cell receptor beta chain was captured in a study of cytomegalovirus exposure and HLA in healthy donors. On the study more broadly: Prior work identified around 120 million unique TCR beta sequences in around 170 million T cells. Researchers found that approximately 77% of 300 to 450 genotyped donors fell within the Caucasian-associated ancestry cluster.

The study's findings and limits: Segments of the TCR beta V type were, in most cases, productive about 90% or about 30% of the time in an earlier analysis.

A remark on this clone: The antigen is not known. The junction shows a germline mismatch at one end, possibly a read error.

The PCR used 60 Vbeta and 13 Jbeta primers. Some clones are missing from TCRdb's copy, which holds only in-frame ones; the method was immunoSEQ multiplex PCR. In the table there are around 100,000 clones, around 64% of which are singletons. Sequencing was done on a sample of PBMCs. This TCR came from a young man in good health and CMV-seronegative.

The CDR3 reads CASSRYRGDEQYF. Here the CDR3 DNA reads TGTGCTAGCAGCCGGTATCGGGGGGACGAGCAGTACTTC. The chain employs TRBV7-7 and TRBJ2-7; 7 nucleotides align to TRBD2. In germline, CDR1 is SSHAT, CDR2 FNYEAQ (reference sequence). This CDR3 has 13 residues.